What follows is one T cell receptor (beta chain) and its context. The antigen is unknown. The sample comes from a study of shared clonotypes between healthy human individuals. Findings of the study overall: Naive subsets generally exceeded memory subsets in estimated richness. The study drew on few donors, limiting represented genetic and exposure-history diversity.

In the CD4+ fraction, cells were divided into CD45RA+ naive and CD45RA-negative memory subsets. CDR3 size: 15 residues. Germline trimming cut 5 bases from V and 1 base from J; bases unmatched to any gene: 4. From germline, CDR1 is SNHLY and CDR2 FYNNEI. Sorted subsets were amplified in replicate PCRs using around 220 ng DNA, tens of thousands of T cell genomes. Assay: immunoSEQ multiplex PCR; the TCRdb copy retains only in-frame clones and omits some. The sample includes over 2 million clones, roughly 95% of them seen just once. The chain employs TRBV2 and TRBJ2-1; TRBD1 matches 8 bases. Input material: naive CD4+ T cells sorted from blood. Stated subset: CD45RA+ positively selected. The sequence was obtained from a man younger than 35 in good health. CDR3 coding DNA: TGTGCCAGCAGTCGGACAGGGTATTCCTACAATGAGCAGTTCTTC. Protein product: CASSRTGYSYNEQFF.